The entry below describes one TCR beta chain. The clone's antigen remains unknown. Base-call qualities are not available, and no considerably larger clone is one nucleotide away. The data derive from a study of T cell changes during pregnancy in multiple sclerosis (dated by TCRdb to the late 2010s). For the wider study: The study looked at changes in the T cell repertoire across pregnancy in women with multiple sclerosis.

The CDR3 spans 15 residues, from the cysteine through the phenylalanine. CDR3 DNA only is kept here, 45 bases in frame from base 1. The germline V gene encodes CDR1 SGHRS and CDR2 YFSETQ. V is clipped by 3 bases and J by 4 bases, and the sequence between their germline boundaries is 16 bases long. Receptor libraries were prepared by the immunoSEQ multiplex PCR assay. Imported from immuneACCESS, the table was reduced by TCRdb to in-frame sequences with V and J called. These copies leave out some clones; in studies compared against another copy, an unresolved V gene accounts for under half, and the cause of the remainder is not known. The sample contains more than 90,000 clones, more than 85% of them found a single time. Of the sample, about 1.6% is held by the ten largest clones.

The chain links TRBV5-1 with TRBJ1-1, with no confidently assigned D gene. The sample in question was peripheral blood, obtained in the first trimester of pregnancy. The sequence was collected from a female donor with multiple sclerosis, enrolled in a pregnancy study. The nucleotides read TGCGCCAGCAGCTCTCCAGAACGGGCGGGCACTGAAGCTTTCTTT. This yields the protein CASSSPERAGTEAFF.